The source of this T cell receptor beta chain is a study of follicular helper T cells after annual influenza vaccination. Study-level results: Successive annual vaccinations recalled a recurrent oligoclonal ICOS+CD38+ cTfh response with influenza-specific clonotypes. Plasmablast frequency change correlated with clonality change in ICOS+CD38+ cTfh.

Only in-frame clones appear in the TCRdb table, and some are missing; sequencing was by immunoSEQ multiplex PCR. Among about 27,000 clones, 70% to 90% were seen once, and the ten largest hold roughly 1.1%. The time point is: 2014-2015 season, pre-vaccination. Worth noting for this clone: The antigen remains undetermined.

The CDR3 runs 16 residues. Germline V gene sequence: CDR1 MNHNS, CDR2 SASEGT. V shed 2 bases and J 2 bases; nucleotides not matched to a gene: 5. The sample was CXCR5+ CD38- circulating T follicular helper cells from blood, taken on the day of influenza vaccination. The subset was: circulating Tfh, non-naive CD4+CXCR5+PD-1+ (ICOS+CD38+ or ICOS-CD38-). This sequence originates from an adult who received the influenza vaccine. This sequence joins TRBV6-1 and TRBJ1-2; 10 bases align to TRBD1. CDR3 coding DNA: TGTGCCAGCAGTGAATTGGGGACAGGGGAAAACTATGGCTACACCTTC. This gives the protein CASSELGTGENYGYTF.